These T cell receptor beta chains were read from a single sample in a study of T cell responses to AZD1222 COVID-19 vaccine. Using immunoSEQ multiplex PCR, the repertoire was profiled, and TCRdb retains in-frame clones only, with some absent. The sample has some 24,000 clones; approximately 86% are singletons. Sequencing was performed on peripheral blood, taken 28 days after the second AZD1222 dose. The receptor set was obtained from an adult who received the AZD1222 COVID-19 vaccine. CDR3s include the opening cysteine and the closing phenylalanine or tryptophan. The D gene is left open where the match is weak. Size is stated for part of the rows, as once, few or many counts, or as a class when the clone is expanded.

size: once
V: TRBV3-1/TRBV3-2
D: TRBD1
J: TRBJ2-3
DNA: TGTGCCAGCAGCGTTGGACAGGCCTACACAGATACGCAGTATTTT
CDR3: CASSVGQAYTDTQYF

size: -
V: TRBV11-3
D: -
J: TRBJ2-1
DNA: TGTGCCAGCAGCTTAGGAGGAAACAGCGACAATGAGCAGTTCTTC
CDR3: CASSLGGNSDNEQFF

size: -
V: TRBV7-9
D: -
J: TRBJ2-2
DNA: TGTGCCAGCAGCTTAGTAGGGAAGGTCACCGGGGAGCTGTTTTTT
CDR3: CASSLVGKVTGELFF

size: -
V: TRBV28
D: TRBD2
J: TRBJ2-7
DNA: TGTGCCAGCAGACGCCGAGCCGGGACTAGCTTTATCTACGAGCAGTACTTC
CDR3: CASRRRAGTSFIYEQYF

size: -
V: TRBV5-1
D: -
J: TRBJ1-2
DNA: TGCGCCAGCAGCCGCACAGGGCGGTGGCCGGATGGCTACACCTTC
CDR3: CASSRTGRWPDGYTF

size: -
V: TRBV7-2
D: TRBD2
J: TRBJ2-1
DNA: TGTGCCAGCAGCTTAGATACTAGCGGGAAATCGAGGGGCATGGTTGAGCAGTTCTTC
CDR3: CASSLDTSGKSRGMVEQFF

size: -
V: TRBV19
D: -
J: TRBJ2-1
DNA: TGTGCCAGTAGTATTCCCTACAATGAGCAGTTCTTC
CDR3: CASSIPYNEQFF

size: -
V: TRBV19
D: TRBD2
J: TRBJ2-7
DNA: TGTGCCAGTATCCGGGAGGGCTGGCTCCCCGTTCCGAACTACGAGCAGTACTTC
CDR3: CASIREGWLPVPNYEQYF

size: -
V: TRBV21-1
D: -
J: TRBJ1-3
DNA: TGTGCCAGCACCAGGAGCTCTGGAAACACCATATATTTT
CDR3: CASTRSSGNTIYF

size: -
V: TRBV7-3
D: TRBD1
J: TRBJ2-5
DNA: TGTGCCAGCAGCAACAGGGGGCGCAGGCAAGAGACCCAGTACTTC
CDR3: CASSNRGRRQETQYF

size: -
V: TRBV7-8
D: TRBD1
J: TRBJ2-5
DNA: TGTGCCAGCAGCTACGGACAGGGGGAGACCCAGTACTTC
CDR3: CASSYGQGETQYF

size: -
V: TRBV14
D: -
J: TRBJ1-1
DNA: TGTGCCAGCAGCCAAGATCTTGGGGAGGTCGACACTGAAGCTTTCTTT
CDR3: CASSQDLGEVDTEAFF

size: -
V: TRBV3-1/TRBV3-2
D: TRBD2
J: TRBJ2-1
DNA: TGTGCCAGCAGCCAAGCGGGGGGCTCCTACAATGAGCAGTTCTTC
CDR3: CASSQAGGSYNEQFF

size: -
V: TRBV28
D: TRBD1
J: TRBJ1-5
DNA: TGTGCCAGCAGACGCGGGACAGGGGGGGGTCAGCCCCAGCATTTT
CDR3: CASRRGTGGGQPQHF

size: -
V: TRBV6-1
D: TRBD1
J: TRBJ1-5
DNA: TGTGCCAGCAGTGAATGGGACAGGGGGCCCCTAGGGAATCAGCCCCAGCATTTT
CDR3: CASSEWDRGPLGNQPQHF

size: -
V: TRBV27
D: -
J: TRBJ1-6
DNA: TGTGCCAGCAGTACAGGGTATAATTCACCCCTCCACTTT
CDR3: CASSTGYNSPLHF

size: -
V: TRBV5-1
D: TRBD2
J: TRBJ2-1
DNA: TGCGCCAGCACCGACCTAGCGGGGGGCTCCTACAATGAGCAGTTCTTC
CDR3: CASTDLAGGSYNEQFF

size: -
V: TRBV5-1
D: TRBD1
J: TRBJ2-5
DNA: TGCGCCAGCAGCCAGGGGGCGAGGGAGACCCAGTACTTC
CDR3: CASSQGARETQYF

size: -
V: TRBV29-1
D: -
J: TRBJ1-1
DNA: TGCAGCGTTGAACAGATGAACACTGAAGCTTTCTTT
CDR3: CSVEQMNTEAFF

size: -
V: TRBV6-6
D: -
J: TRBJ1-2
DNA: TGTGCCAGCAGTAAGACGACAGGATCCAGCTATGGCTACACCTTC
CDR3: CASSKTTGSSYGYTF

size: -
V: TRBV28
D: TRBD1
J: TRBJ2-1
DNA: TGTGCCAGCGGATTATTGGGACAGGGGTTCATCAATGAGCAGTTCTTC
CDR3: CASGLLGQGFINEQFF

size: -
V: TRBV11-1
D: TRBD1
J: TRBJ1-1
DNA: TGTGCCAGCAGCGGAGGACAGGGAGGAGGAAGCACTGAAGCTTTCTTT
CDR3: CASSGGQGGGSTEAFF

size: -
V: TRBV20-1
D: -
J: TRBJ1-5
DNA: TGCAGTGCTAGTGAGGCGACCAGGTGGTCCAATCAGCCCCAGCATTTT
CDR3: CSASEATRWSNQPQHF

size: -
V: TRBV9
D: TRBD2
J: TRBJ2-3
DNA: TGTGCCAGCAGCGTTGCTAGCGGGAGGAGGTCAGATACGCAGTATTTT
CDR3: CASSVASGRRSDTQYF

size: -
V: TRBV6-2/TRBV6-3
D: TRBD2
J: TRBJ2-5
DNA: TGTGCCAGCAGTACCGCGGGGGGCCAAGAGACCCAGTACTTC
CDR3: CASSTAGGQETQYF

size: once
V: TRBV6-5
D: -
J: TRBJ1-1
DNA: TGTGCCAGCAGTTGGGGCACTGAAGCTTTCTTT
CDR3: CASSWGTEAFF

size: -
V: TRBV5-1
D: -
J: TRBJ2-5
DNA: TGCGCCAGCAGCTTGGCTCGACCGTACGAGACCCAGTACTTC
CDR3: CASSLARPYETQYF

size: once
V: TRBV5-4
D: TRBD1
J: TRBJ2-7
DNA: TGTCACATGGGGGACAGGGGACTTAAAGAGCAGTACTTC
CDR3: CHMGDRGLKEQYF

size: -
V: TRBV5-1
D: -
J: TRBJ2-2
DNA: TGCGCCAGCAGCCGACCCGGGGAGCTGTTTTTT
CDR3: CASSRPGELFF

size: few
V: TRBV5-4
D: -
J: TRBJ1-4
DNA: TGTGCCAGCAGCTCCGGGCCCCGCGACGTGTTTTTT
CDR3: CASSSGPRDVFF

size: -
V: TRBV14
D: TRBD1
J: TRBJ1-2
DNA: TGTGCCAGCAGCCCGGACAGGGGAGGCTACACCTTC
CDR3: CASSPDRGGYTF

size: -
V: TRBV29-1
D: TRBD2
J: TRBJ2-5
DNA: TGCAGCGCCGGGGAGGGCCAAGAGACCCAGTACTTC
CDR3: CSAGEGQETQYF

size: -
V: TRBV7-9
D: TRBD1
J: TRBJ2-2
DNA: TGTGCCAGCAGCTCGGGACAGGGACCCGGGGAGCTGTTTTTT
CDR3: CASSSGQGPGELFF

size: -
V: TRBV6-5
D: -
J: TRBJ2-3
DNA: TGTGCCAGCAGGCAAGCAGATACGCAGTATTTT
CDR3: CASRQADTQYF

size: -
V: TRBV2
D: TRBD2
J: TRBJ2-7
DNA: TGTGCCAGCAGTGCGGGACTAGCGGGGCCTAGCTCCTACGAGCAGTACTTC
CDR3: CASSAGLAGPSSYEQYF

size: -
V: TRBV5-1
D: -
J: TRBJ1-2
DNA: TGCGCCAGCAGCTCGCGGTCTTCTAACTATGGCTACACCTTC
CDR3: CASSSRSSNYGYTF

size: few
V: TRBV5-1
D: TRBD2
J: TRBJ2-7
DNA: TGCGCCAGCAGCTTGGGCCCTACTAGCGGGAACGCCTACGACTACGAGCAGTACTTC
CDR3: CASSLGPTSGNAYDYEQYF

size: few
V: TRBV5-6
D: TRBD2
J: TRBJ2-7
DNA: TGTGCCAGCAGCTTGGCGGCTAGCGGGAGATACGAGCAGTACTTC
CDR3: CASSLAASGRYEQYF

size: -
V: TRBV19
D: TRBD1
J: TRBJ2-2
DNA: TGTGCCAGTAGGCCGGGACAGACGAACACCGGGGAGCTGTTTTTT
CDR3: CASRPGQTNTGELFF

size: -
V: TRBV11-2
D: TRBD2
J: TRBJ2-5
DNA: TGTGCCAGCAGCTTGAGACTAGCTGAGACCCAGTACTTC
CDR3: CASSLRLAETQYF